This T cell receptor (beta chain) was identified in a study of T cells in Graves' hyperthyroidism and ophthalmopathy. Looking at the study overall: Blood from the periphery was taken at initial diagnosis, before any treatment.

The diagnostic basis comprised clinical symptoms, serum thyroxine and TRAb, thyroid ultrasound and orbital computed tomography. The TCR beta CDR3 regions underwent amplification using RNA transcripts as the source. First-round RT-PCR targeting the TCR CDR3 was performed with the HTBI primer set. Each CDR3 protein is one row after TCRdb ran MiXCR on the multiplex PCR reads. The data show 380,000 or so distinct CDR3 sequences, with about 14% seen just once and under 25% held by the top ten. Trimming took 1 base from V and 5 from J, leaving 5 bases between them. There are 11 residues in the CDR3. Germline V CDR1 and CDR2: GTSNPN, SVGIG (reference sequence). This clonotype showed up just a few times. A much larger clone lies a single base off, so this may be a read error.

Sequencing was performed on blood. The origin of this receptor is a man aged 25-45 years with Graves' hyperthyroidism that later progressed to Graves' ophthalmopathy. The chain links TRBV30 to TRBJ1-1, with D hard to call. CDR3 in DNA: TGTGCCTGGAGTGCGAGAACTGAAGCTTTCTTT. Amino acids: CAWSARTEAFF.